A single sample gave rise to the 4 T cell receptor beta chains below, sequenced in a study of cytomegalovirus exposure and HLA in healthy donors. The primer mix had 60 Vbeta and 13 Jbeta primers. Only in-frame clones appear in the TCRdb table, and some are missing; sequencing was by immunoSEQ multiplex PCR. This table holds about 140,000 clones, approximately 82% found once. Material: PBMCs. These receptors were obtained from a woman in her 40s in good health and CMV-seronegative.

As to this clone: One end of the junction varies from germline; a read error may be responsible. This chain connects TRBV11-1 to TRBJ2-7; tentatively, D is TRBD2 (5 bases). Germline V gene lookup returns CDR1 SGHAT and CDR2 FQDESV (reference sequence). The CDR3 sequence is 14 residues long. The CDR3 region is CASSPPSFPYEQHF. The CDR3, as DNA: TGTGCCAGCTCCCCCCCTAGCTTCCCCTACGAGCAGCACTTC.

This sequence joins TRBV18 and TRBJ2-7; 14 positions match TRBD2. The CDR3 length is 17 residues. Germline values: CDR1 KGHSH, CDR2 LQKENI. V lost 3 bases and J lost 4; bases outside the gene matches: 8. The CDR3 here is CASSPGLAGVAAYEQYF. The CDR3 DNA reads TGTGCCAGCTCACCGGGACTAGCGGGAGTAGCGGCGTACGAGCAGTACTTC.

The chain recombines TRBV5-1 with TRBJ2-5, with 9 nucleotides matching TRBD2. Germline loops: CDR1 SGHRS, CDR2 YFSETQ. The ends lost 4 bases at V and 4 bases at J; junction bases unmatched: 5. The CDR3 is 14 amino acids. The CDR3 sequence is CASSPTLAGETQYF. The CDR3 nucleotides read TGCGCCAGCAGCCCCACACTAGCGGGAGAGACCCAGTACTTC. Complete variable domain (other parts from reference TRBV5-1 and TRBJ2-5): KAGVTQTPRYLIKTRGQQVTLSCSPISGHRSVSWYQQTPGQGLQFLFEYFSETQRNKGNFPGRFSGRQFSNSRSEMNVSTLELGDSALYLCASSPTLAGETQYFGPGTRLLVL.

This chain joins TRBV19 and TRBJ2-3; 7 bases line up with TRBD2. The trim removed 8 bases at V and 0 bases at J, leaving 8 bases unmatched. The CDR3 loop spans 15 amino acids. The germline gives CDR1 LNHDA, CDR2 SQIVND (reference sequence). CDR3 DNA sequence: TGTGCCAGTGAGCGGGGTGGCGGTAGCACAGATACGCAGTATTTT. Translation gives CASERGGGSTDTQYF.